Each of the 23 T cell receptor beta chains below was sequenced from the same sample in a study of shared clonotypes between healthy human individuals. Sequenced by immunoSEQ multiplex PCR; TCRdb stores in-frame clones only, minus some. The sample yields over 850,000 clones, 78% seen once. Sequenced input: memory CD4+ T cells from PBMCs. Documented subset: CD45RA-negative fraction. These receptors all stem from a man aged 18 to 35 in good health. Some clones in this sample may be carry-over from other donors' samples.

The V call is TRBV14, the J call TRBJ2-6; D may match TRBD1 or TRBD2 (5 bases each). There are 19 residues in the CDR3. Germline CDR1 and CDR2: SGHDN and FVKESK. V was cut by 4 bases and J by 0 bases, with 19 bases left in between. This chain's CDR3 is CASSRNPGRYRSGANVLTF. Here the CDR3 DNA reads TGTGCCAGCAGCCGCAATCCGGGACGTTATCGCTCTGGGGCCAACGTCCTGACTTTC.

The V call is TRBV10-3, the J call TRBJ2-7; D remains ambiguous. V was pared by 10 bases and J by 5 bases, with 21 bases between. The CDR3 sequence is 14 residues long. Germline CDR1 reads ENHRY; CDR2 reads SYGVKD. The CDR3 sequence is CATNPRPQGHEQYF. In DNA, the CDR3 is TGTGCCACCAACCCTCGCCCCCAAGGCCACGAGCAGTACTTC.

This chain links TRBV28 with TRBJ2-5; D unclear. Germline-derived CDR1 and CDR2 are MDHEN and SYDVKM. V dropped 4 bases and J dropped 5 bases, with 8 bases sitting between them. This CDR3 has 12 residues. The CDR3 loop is CASSSNRETQYF. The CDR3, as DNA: TGTGCCAGCAGTTCCAACCGGGAGACCCAGTACTTC.

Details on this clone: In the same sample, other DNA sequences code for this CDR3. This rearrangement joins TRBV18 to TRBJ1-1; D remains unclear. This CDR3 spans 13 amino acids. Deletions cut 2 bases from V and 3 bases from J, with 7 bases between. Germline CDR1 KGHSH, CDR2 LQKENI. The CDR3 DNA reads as TGTGCCAGCTCACCAATTCGGGACACTGAAGCTTTCTTT. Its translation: CASSPIRDTEAFF.

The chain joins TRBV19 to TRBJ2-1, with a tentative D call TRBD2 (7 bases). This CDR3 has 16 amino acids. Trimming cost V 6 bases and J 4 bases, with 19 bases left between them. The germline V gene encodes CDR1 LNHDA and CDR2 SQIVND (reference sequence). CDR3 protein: CASRKRGRDTYNEQFF. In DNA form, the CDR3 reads TGTGCCAGTAGAAAGCGGGGACGGGACACATACAATGAGCAGTTCTTC.

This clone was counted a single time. CDR3: CASSYSGLGTGELFF. Here the CDR3 DNA reads TGTGCCAGCTCATATAGCGGGTTAGGCACCGGGGAGCTGTTTTTT. The rearrangement links TRBV5-4 to TRBJ2-2; 7 nucleotides line up with TRBD2. CDR3 length equals 15 residues. Unmatched junction bases numbered 10, after V lost 7 bases and J lost 4 bases. Germline CDR1 is SGHNT and CDR2 is YYREEE (reference sequence). Looking up the rest from reference TRBV5-4 and TRBJ2-2 gives the full variable domain: ETGVTQSPTHLIKTRGQQVTLRCSSQSGHNTVSWYQQALGQGPQFIFQYYREEENGRGNFPPRFSGLQFPNYSSELNVNALELDDSALYLCASSYSGLGTGELFFGEGSRLTVL.

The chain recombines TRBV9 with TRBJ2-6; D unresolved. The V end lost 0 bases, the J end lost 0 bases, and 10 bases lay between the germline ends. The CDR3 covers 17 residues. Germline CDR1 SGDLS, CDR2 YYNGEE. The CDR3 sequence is CASSVDPRRSGANVLTF. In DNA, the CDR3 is TGTGCCAGCAGCGTAGATCCTAGGCGCTCTGGGGCCAACGTCCTGACTTTC.

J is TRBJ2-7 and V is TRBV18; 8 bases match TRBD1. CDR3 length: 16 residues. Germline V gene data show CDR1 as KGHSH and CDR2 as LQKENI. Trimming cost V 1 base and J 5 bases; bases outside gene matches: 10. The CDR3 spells CASSPLFGTGEDEQYF. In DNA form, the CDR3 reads TGTGCCAGCTCACCACTATTCGGGACAGGAGAGGACGAGCAGTACTTC.

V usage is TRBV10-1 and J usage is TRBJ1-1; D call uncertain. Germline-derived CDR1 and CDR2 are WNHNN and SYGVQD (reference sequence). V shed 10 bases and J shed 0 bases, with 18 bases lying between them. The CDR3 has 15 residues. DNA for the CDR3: TGCGCCACCGACACCCTCCCATGGATGAACACTGAAGCTTTCTTT. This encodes CATDTLPWMNTEAFF.

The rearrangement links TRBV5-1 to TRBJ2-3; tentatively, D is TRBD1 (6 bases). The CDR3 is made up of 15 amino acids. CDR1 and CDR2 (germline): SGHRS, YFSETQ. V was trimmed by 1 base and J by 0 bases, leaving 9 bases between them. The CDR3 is CASSLPGTSTDTQYF. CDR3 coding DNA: TGCGCCAGCAGCTTGCCGGGGACAAGCACAGATACGCAGTATTTT.

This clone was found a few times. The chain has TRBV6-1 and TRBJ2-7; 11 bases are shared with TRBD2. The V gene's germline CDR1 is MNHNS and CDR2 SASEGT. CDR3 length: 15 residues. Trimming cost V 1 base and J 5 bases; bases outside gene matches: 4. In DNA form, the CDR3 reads TGTGCCAGCAGTGAAGTACTAGCGGGAGATAACGAGCAGTACTTC. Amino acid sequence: CASSEVLAGDNEQYF.

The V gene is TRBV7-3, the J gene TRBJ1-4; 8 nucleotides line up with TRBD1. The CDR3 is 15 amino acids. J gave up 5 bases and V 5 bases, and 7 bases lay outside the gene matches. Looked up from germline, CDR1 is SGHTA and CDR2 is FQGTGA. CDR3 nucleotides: TGTGCCAGCAGCCCGCGAGGGGACAGGAATGAAAAACTGTTTTTT. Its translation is CASSPRGDRNEKLFF.

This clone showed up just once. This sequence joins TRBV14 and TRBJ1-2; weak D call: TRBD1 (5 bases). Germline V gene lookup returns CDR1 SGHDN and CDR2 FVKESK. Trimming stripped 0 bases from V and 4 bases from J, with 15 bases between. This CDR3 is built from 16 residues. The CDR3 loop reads CASSQEGGAGGYGYTF. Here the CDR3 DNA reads TGTGCCAGCAGCCAAGAAGGAGGGGCGGGTGGCTATGGCTACACCTTC.

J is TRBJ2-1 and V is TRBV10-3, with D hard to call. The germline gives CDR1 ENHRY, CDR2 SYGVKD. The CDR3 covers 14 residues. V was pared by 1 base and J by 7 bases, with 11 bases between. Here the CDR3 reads CAISEFRTRNEQFF. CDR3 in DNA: TGTGCCATCAGTGAGTTCCGGACCCGGAATGAGCAGTTCTTC.

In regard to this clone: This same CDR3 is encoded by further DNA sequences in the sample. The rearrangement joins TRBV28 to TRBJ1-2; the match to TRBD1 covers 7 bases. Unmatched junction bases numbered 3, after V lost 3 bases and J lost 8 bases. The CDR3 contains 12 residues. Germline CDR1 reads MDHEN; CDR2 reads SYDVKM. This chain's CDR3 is CASSFLDRGYTF. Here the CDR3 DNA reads TGTGCCAGCAGTTTTTTGGACAGGGGCTACACCTTC.

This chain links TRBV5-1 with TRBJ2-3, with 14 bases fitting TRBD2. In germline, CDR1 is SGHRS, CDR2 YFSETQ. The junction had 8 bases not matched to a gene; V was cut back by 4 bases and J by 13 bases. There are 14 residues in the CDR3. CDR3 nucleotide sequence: TGCGCCAGCAGCCAGTCAGGGACTAGCGGGAGCAAGTATTTT. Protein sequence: CASSQSGTSGSKYF. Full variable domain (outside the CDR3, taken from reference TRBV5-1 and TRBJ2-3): KAGVTQTPRYLIKTRGQQVTLSCSPISGHRSVSWYQQTPGQGLQFLFEYFSETQRNKGNFPGRFSGRQFSNSRSEMNVSTLELGDSALYLCASSQSGTSGSKYFGPGTRLTVL.

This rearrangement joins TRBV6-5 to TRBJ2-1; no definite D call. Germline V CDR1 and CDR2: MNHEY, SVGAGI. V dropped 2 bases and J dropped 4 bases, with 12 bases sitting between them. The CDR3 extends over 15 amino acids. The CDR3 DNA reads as TGTGCCAGCAGTTACCAGGTGGGATCTTACAATGAGCAGTTCTTC. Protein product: CASSYQVGSYNEQFF.

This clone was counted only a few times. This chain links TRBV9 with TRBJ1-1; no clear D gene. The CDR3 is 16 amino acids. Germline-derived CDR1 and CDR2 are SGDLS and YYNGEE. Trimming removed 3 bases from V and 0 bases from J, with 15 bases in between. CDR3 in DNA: TGTGCCAGCAGCGCAGTAGGCCGGCCACTGAACACTGAAGCTTTCTTT. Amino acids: CASSAVGRPLNTEAFF.

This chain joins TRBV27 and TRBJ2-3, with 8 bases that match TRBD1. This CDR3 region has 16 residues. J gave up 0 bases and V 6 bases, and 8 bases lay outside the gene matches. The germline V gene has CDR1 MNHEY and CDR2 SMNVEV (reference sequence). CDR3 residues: CASSLQGAASTDTQYF. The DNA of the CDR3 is TGTGCCAGCAGCCTTCAGGGGGCAGCGAGCACAGATACGCAGTATTTT.

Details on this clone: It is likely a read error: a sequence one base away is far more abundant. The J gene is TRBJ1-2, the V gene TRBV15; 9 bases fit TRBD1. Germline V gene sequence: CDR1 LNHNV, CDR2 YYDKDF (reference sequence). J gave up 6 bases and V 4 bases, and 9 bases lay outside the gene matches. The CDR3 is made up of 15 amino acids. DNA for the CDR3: TGTGCCACCAGCAAAGAGTTCCGGGACAGGGATGGCTACACCTTC. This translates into CATSKEFRDRDGYTF. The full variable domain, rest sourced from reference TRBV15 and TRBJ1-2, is DAMVIQNPRYQVTQFGKPVTLSCSQTLNHNVMYWYQQKSSQAPKLLFHYYDKDFNNEADTPDNFQSRRPNTSFCFLDIRSPGLGDTAMYLCATSKEFRDRDGYTFGSGTRLTVV.

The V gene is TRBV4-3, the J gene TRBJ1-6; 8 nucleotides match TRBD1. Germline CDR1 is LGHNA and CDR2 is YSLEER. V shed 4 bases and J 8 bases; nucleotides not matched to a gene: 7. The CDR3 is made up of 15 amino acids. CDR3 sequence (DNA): TGCGCCAGCAGCCCTGGACAGGGACGGGATTCACCCCTCCACTTT. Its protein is CASSPGQGRDSPLHF.

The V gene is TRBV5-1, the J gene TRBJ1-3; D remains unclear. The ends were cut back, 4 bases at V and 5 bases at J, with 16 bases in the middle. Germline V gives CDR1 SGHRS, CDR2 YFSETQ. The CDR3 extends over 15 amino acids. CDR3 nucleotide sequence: TGCGCCAGCAGCGTAGACATGACTGGAAGAAACACCATATATTTT. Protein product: CASSVDMTGRNTIYF.

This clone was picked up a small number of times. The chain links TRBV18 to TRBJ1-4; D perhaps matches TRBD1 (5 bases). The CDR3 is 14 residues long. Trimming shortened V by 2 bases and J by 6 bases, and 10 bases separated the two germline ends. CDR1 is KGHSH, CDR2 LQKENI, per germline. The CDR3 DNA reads TGTGCCAGCTCACCAGCTATCAGGGATGAAAAACTGTTTTTT. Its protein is CASSPAIRDEKLFF.